The entry below describes one TCR beta chain. The data belong to a study of blood T cell repertoires in COVID-19. Study-level background: Samples representing acute and convalescent COVID-19 were sourced from the United States, Italy and Spain. The cDNA or gDNA used as material had been derived from T cells, B-cell-depleted T cells, or PBMCs.

In the authors' workflow: Scientists estimated how many nucleated cells there were by amplifying reference gene primers. The assay was immunoSEQ multiplex PCR, and TCRdb's table has in-frame clones only and misses some. That table furnishes V, J and clone size, whereas the DNA furnished D and trimming. The table includes 84,000 or so clones, 85% to 95% detected once. Germline CDR1 reads MDHEN; CDR2 reads SYDVKM. V lost 6 bases and J lost 2; bases outside the gene matches: 9. The length of the CDR3 is 15 residues. The TCR sequence derives from a woman aged 55-70 years with active COVID-19. V usage is TRBV28 and J usage is TRBJ1-1, with 7 bases matching TRBD1. Specimen: peripheral blood. The CDR3 nucleotides read TGTGCCAGCAGGCCGCAGGGGGTGGGCAACACTGAAGCTTTCTTT. It is translated as CASRPQGVGNTEAFF.